This TCR beta chain was sequenced during a study of T cells expressing NK-cell markers. Notes on this clonotype: Its specificity is not known.

Overall study results and limits: These clonotypes also led the CD3+CD56-NKG2C+ fraction in four donors.

It was by 5'RACE template switching with UMIs that TCR beta cDNA was made. TCRdb reprocessed the 5' RACE reads and reports one entry per CDR3 protein, with no DNA. The table gives 130,000 to 150,000 distinct CDR3 sequences; the top ten clones make up around 12% of it. The V gene's germline CDR1 is GTSNPN and CDR2 SVGIG (reference sequence). The CDR3 loop spans 13 amino acids. This rearrangement joins TRBV30 to TRBJ2-3. Material for sequencing was blood T cells: a sorted CD56 or NKG2C T cell subset, CD4+ or CD8+ T cells, or bulk PBMC T cells (not recorded which). This TCR derives from a man between 18 and 35 years old in good health. The CDR3 protein is CAWSRSQRDTQYF.